This TCR beta chain came from a study of control samples from healthy donors and cancer patients. Germline CDR1 MDHEN, CDR2 SYDVKM. This CDR3 has 15 residues. Trimming left V 8 bases short and J 0 bases short, with 16 bases between. The method was immunoSEQ multiplex PCR; TCRdb's version includes in-frame clones alone and lacks a portion of them. The table records 150,000 to 200,000 clones, 70% to 90% of them present only once. This TCR was recovered from a man younger than 45 in good health. Sequenced material: blood. The chain carries TRBV28 and TRBJ1-1; weak D call: TRBD1 (6 bases). The CDR3 protein is CASSSTGQLNTEAFF. The DNA of the CDR3 is TGTGCCAGCTCTTCGACCGGACAGCTGAACACTGAAGCTTTCTTT.